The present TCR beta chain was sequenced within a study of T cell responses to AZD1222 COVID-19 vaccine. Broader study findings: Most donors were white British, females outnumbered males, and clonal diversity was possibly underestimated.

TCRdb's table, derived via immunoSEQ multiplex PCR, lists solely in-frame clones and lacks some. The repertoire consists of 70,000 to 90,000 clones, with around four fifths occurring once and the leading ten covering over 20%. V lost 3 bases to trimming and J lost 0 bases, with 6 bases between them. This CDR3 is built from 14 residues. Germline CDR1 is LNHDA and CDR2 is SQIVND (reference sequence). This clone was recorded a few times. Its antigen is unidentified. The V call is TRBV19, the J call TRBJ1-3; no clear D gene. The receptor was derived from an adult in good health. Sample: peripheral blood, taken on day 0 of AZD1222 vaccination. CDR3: CASSISSSGNTIYF. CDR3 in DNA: TGTGCCAGTAGTATCTCGAGCTCTGGAAACACCATATATTTT.